This TCR beta chain was documented in a study of control samples from healthy donors and cancer patients. Trimming took 6 bases from V and 1 from J; bases not matched to a gene: 4. This CDR3 has 14 amino acids. The germline CDR1 and CDR2 sequences are MGHDK and SYGVNS. TCRdb keeps only in-frame clones here, not all; method: immunoSEQ multiplex PCR. The sample contains roughly 150,000 clones, roughly 92% of which appear only once. The sequencing input was blood. This chain uses TRBV25-1 with TRBJ1-2, with TRBD1 matching over 8 bases. The clonotype was recovered from a man in his forties or fifties in good health. The CDR3 reads CASRGTGVNYGYTF. The CDR3 DNA reads TGTGCCAGCAGGGGGACAGGAGTTAACTATGGCTACACCTTC.